The clone carrying this T cell receptor (beta chain) was seen ten or more times. The target antigen is unknown. Germline CDR1 is SGHRS and CDR2 is YFSETQ. This CDR3 has 16 residues. Trimming stripped 0 bases from V and 6 bases from J, with 16 bases between. The sample comes from a study of neurological immune-mediated disorders. Points from the study as a whole: The study found the most TCR clonal expansion in HTLV-1-associated myelopathy and the least in multiple sclerosis, below healthy controls.

By 5'RACE with 10-nucleotide random UMIs, the cDNA was made. TCRdb called the 5' RACE reads again in MiXCR, with one record for every CDR3 protein. The sample has 40,000 to 50,000 distinct CDR3 sequences; 2.5% are singletons. The chain employs TRBV5-1 and TRBJ2-1; D unclear. Sequenced sample: PBMCs. The origin of this receptor is a man younger than 40 with multiple sclerosis. The CDR3 sequence: CASSLAPEKNFNEQFF. In nucleotides, the CDR3 is TGCGCCAGCAGCTTGGCGCCGGAAAAAAACTTCAATGAGCAGTTCTTC.